The 4 T cell receptor beta chains below were found in one sample sequenced in a study of cytomegalovirus exposure and HLA in healthy donors. The PCR ran on 60 Vbeta and 13 Jbeta primers. Using immunoSEQ multiplex PCR, the repertoire was profiled, and TCRdb retains in-frame clones only, with some absent. This table holds around 53,000 clones. The sample taken for sequencing was PBMCs. Source of these receptors: a man younger than 35 in good health and CMV-seropositive.

The chain is built from TRBV5-1 and TRBJ2-3; D possibly corresponds to TRBD2 (6 bases). Germline V lookup: CDR1 SGHRS, CDR2 YFSETQ. V lost 0 bases, J lost 2 bases, and 10 bases lay in between. The CDR3 length is 15 residues. In DNA form, the CDR3 reads TGCGCCAGCAGCTTGGCCAAGGGACTCACAGATACGCAGTATTTT. Translation: CASSLAKGLTDTQYF.

The CDR3 DNA reads as TGTGCCAGCAGGGATAGGGACAGACGGGAGCAGTACTTC. This translates into CASRDRDRREQYF. The gene calls are TRBV28 and TRBJ2-7, with TRBD1 identical over 7 bases. With V trimmed by 6 bases and J by 7 bases, 9 bases remained unmatched. The CDR3 has 13 amino acids. Per germline, CDR1 MDHEN and CDR2 SYDVKM.

The chain couples TRBV11-3 to TRBJ2-2, with D possibly matching TRBD1 (5 bases). V was shortened by 5 bases and J by 3 bases, with 7 bases between the two germline ends. The CDR3 spans 13 residues. Germline V CDR1 and CDR2: SGHNT, YENEEA. Written as DNA, the CDR3 is TGTGCCAGCAGCAAACAGGACACCGGGGAGCTGTTTTTT. This sequence encodes CASSKQDTGELFF.

This chain links TRBV28 with TRBJ1-2; unclear D gene. The germline gives CDR1 MDHEN, CDR2 SYDVKM. CDR3 length: 13 amino acids. Trimming removed 2 bases from V and 8 bases from J, with 12 bases in between. As DNA, the CDR3 is TGTGCCAGCAGTTTAGGAGGGAGGCGAGGCTACACCTTC. It translates to CASSLGGRRGYTF.